This TCR beta chain was found in a study of T cell repertoires in cytomegalovirus infection. Background on the study: In public TCR beta signatures, there were indications of both CMV infection and matching HLA type.

This clonotype has more than one count but fewer than ten. Its antigen remains unidentified. In TCRdb, the reads were re-called with MiXCR into one record per CDR3 protein. The sample comprises about 330,000 distinct CDR3 sequences, roughly 34% of which are singletons, and less than 15% rests with the top ten. General study points: Based on cumulative public TCR beta family frequency, carriers of CMV plus the relevant HLA were identified.

Germline V gene lookup returns CDR1 SGHTA and CDR2 FQGNSA. The CDR3 runs 15 residues. J gave up 6 bases and V 7 bases, and 5 bases lay outside the gene matches. This chain connects TRBV7-2 to TRBJ2-1; 14 bases line up with TRBD2. Sequences were derived from cultured PBMCs, sampled from culture after CMV antigen stimulation. The receptor was isolated from a human donor in good health (CMV status not recorded). Some clones in this sample may be carry-over from other donors' samples. DNA of the CDR3: TGTGCCAGCAACCAAGGACTAGCGGGAGGCAATGAGCAGTTCTTC. Amino acids: CASNQGLAGGNEQFF.